This TCR beta chain derives from a study of post-analysis software for immune sequencing data. Whole-study context: Multiple sclerosis in the patients followed relapsing-remitting, secondary progressive and progressive-relapsing courses. Study findings and constraints: There was significantly lower normalized Chao1 diversity in multiple sclerosis patients than in controls. By F measure, samples from a shared preparation batch strongly co-clustered. Patients carried a few TRBV segments more frequently than controls did, and TRBV5-6, TRBV5-1 and TRBV20-1 were among them.

This clonotype has more than one count but fewer than ten. Its antigen is undetermined. The TCR beta cDNA libraries contained unique molecular identifiers. Some 500,000 cDNA molecules came from about 1 to 10 million T cells. TCRdb re-called the PCR reads through MiXCR, storing one row per CDR3 protein. The sample has some 450,000 distinct CDR3 sequences; around 40% are singletons. Trimming pared 3 bases from V and 0 bases from J, leaving 9 bases between. Germline CDR1 MDHEN, CDR2 SYDVKM. This CDR3 is built from 15 residues. The chain joins TRBV28 to TRBJ2-1, with D possibly being TRBD2 (6 bases). The source is a girl between 10 and 17 years old with multiple sclerosis. Sequencing used blood. This CDR3 is CASSFPGSSYNEQFF. CDR3 bases: TGTGCCAGCAGTTTCCCCGGGAGCTCCTACAATGAGCAGTTCTTC.